These T cell receptor beta chains were read from a single sample in a study of blood T cell repertoires in COVID-19. This table comes from immunoSEQ multiplex PCR, and its TCRdb copy is limited to in-frame clones, with some not included. The sample includes tens of thousands of clones, 81% of them seen just once. Sample: peripheral blood. The receptors come from a human donor in a cohort sampled during active COVID-19. The CDR3 runs from the conserved cysteine through the conserved F or W. D genes are given only for firm matches. The size field is filled for only some rows; it gives once, few, many or a size class.

clone size: -
D gene: -
V gene: TRBV28
J gene: TRBJ2-7
CDR3 protein: CASSLVARVNEQYF
CDR3 DNA: TGTGCCAGCAGTCTGGTGGCCAGGGTCAACGAGCAGTACTTC

clone size: -
D gene: -
V gene: TRBV6-5
J gene: TRBJ2-2
CDR3 protein: CAGGTSSTGELFF
CDR3 DNA: TGTGCTGGCGGGACTTCCTCCACCGGGGAGCTGTTTTTT

clone size: -
D gene: TRBD1
V gene: TRBV18
J gene: TRBJ1-1
CDR3 protein: CASSRGQGLNTEAFF
CDR3 DNA: TGTGCCAGCTCACGCGGACAGGGGCTGAACACTGAAGCTTTCTTT

clone size: -
D gene: -
V gene: TRBV4-1
J gene: TRBJ2-4
CDR3 protein: CASSQGGSIQYF
CDR3 DNA: TGCGCCAGCAGCCAGGGGGGTAGCATTCAGTACTTC

clone size: few
D gene: TRBD1
V gene: TRBV4-3
J gene: TRBJ1-4
CDR3 protein: CASSQGQGQEKLFF
CDR3 DNA: TGCGCCAGCAGCCAAGGACAGGGGCAAGAAAAACTGTTTTTT

clone size: -
D gene: TRBD1
V gene: TRBV24-1
J gene: TRBJ2-1
CDR3 protein: CATSWGSGGNEQFF
CDR3 DNA: TGTGCCACCAGTTGGGGTTCAGGGGGCAATGAGCAGTTCTTC

clone size: few
D gene: TRBD2
V gene: TRBV28
J gene: TRBJ2-1
CDR3 protein: CASRIQGTSGNEQFF
CDR3 DNA: TGTGCCAGCAGAATCCAAGGGACTAGCGGGAATGAGCAGTTCTTC

clone size: -
D gene: -
V gene: TRBV28
J gene: TRBJ2-5
CDR3 protein: CASINRGGAGETQYF
CDR3 DNA: TGTGCCAGCATTAATAGGGGTGGGGCCGGAGAGACCCAGTACTTC

clone size: -
D gene: TRBD2
V gene: TRBV19
J gene: TRBJ2-5
CDR3 protein: CASSPGTSVQETQYF
CDR3 DNA: TGTGCCAGTTCCCCCGGGACTAGCGTACAAGAGACCCAGTACTTC

clone size: -
D gene: -
V gene: TRBV28
J gene: TRBJ2-1
CDR3 protein: CASSVISYNEQFF
CDR3 DNA: TGTGCCAGCAGCGTAATTTCCTACAATGAGCAGTTCTTC

clone size: -
D gene: -
V gene: TRBV27
J gene: TRBJ2-7
CDR3 protein: CASSLMVGYEQYF
CDR3 DNA: TGTGCCAGCAGTTTAATGGTCGGCTACGAGCAGTACTTC

clone size: few
D gene: TRBD2
V gene: TRBV28
J gene: TRBJ2-1
CDR3 protein: CASSLASLWGGNEQFF
CDR3 DNA: TGTGCCAGCAGTTTAGCGTCCCTATGGGGGGGAAATGAGCAGTTCTTC

clone size: -
D gene: TRBD2
V gene: TRBV30
J gene: TRBJ2-5
CDR3 protein: CAWSGGGGETQYF
CDR3 DNA: TGTGCCTGGAGTGGAGGCGGGGGAGAGACCCAGTACTTC

clone size: -
D gene: -
V gene: TRBV9
J gene: TRBJ2-3
CDR3 protein: CASSYRGTDTQYF
CDR3 DNA: TGTGCCAGCAGTTACAGGGGCACAGATACGCAGTATTTT

clone size: once
D gene: TRBD1
V gene: TRBV27
J gene: TRBJ1-4
CDR3 protein: CASSRLLDREDEKLFF
CDR3 DNA: TGTGCCAGCAGTCGATTATTGGACAGGGAGGATGAAAAACTGTTTTTT

clone size: -
D gene: -
V gene: TRBV7-2
J gene: TRBJ1-2
CDR3 protein: CASSLAAGTPDSYGYTF
CDR3 DNA: TGTGCCAGCAGCTTAGCTGCCGGGACACCCGACTCCTATGGCTACACCTTC

clone size: -
D gene: TRBD2
V gene: TRBV7-9
J gene: TRBJ2-1
CDR3 protein: CASSHPARSGIGNEQFF
CDR3 DNA: TGTGCCAGCAGCCACCCCGCGCGGAGCGGGATAGGGAATGAGCAGTTCTTC

clone size: -
D gene: -
V gene: TRBV28
J gene: TRBJ2-7
CDR3 protein: CASSFEQGYEQYF
CDR3 DNA: TGTGCCAGCAGTTTCGAACAGGGCTACGAGCAGTACTTC

clone size: -
D gene: TRBD1
V gene: TRBV14
J gene: TRBJ1-4
CDR3 protein: CASSKTGTGWGATNEKLFF
CDR3 DNA: TGTGCCAGCAGCAAGACCGGGACAGGGTGGGGAGCAACTAATGAAAAACTGTTTTTT

clone size: few
D gene: -
V gene: TRBV18
J gene: TRBJ1-2
CDR3 protein: CASSPQPLVQESYGYTF
CDR3 DNA: TGTGCCAGCTCACCACAGCCTTTGGTACAGGAGAGCTATGGCTACACCTTC

clone size: -
D gene: -
V gene: TRBV7-3
J gene: TRBJ1-6
CDR3 protein: CASSLTYDSSSPLHF
CDR3 DNA: TGTGCCAGCAGCTTAACATATGACAGCAGTTCACCCCTCCACTTT

clone size: -
D gene: TRBD2
V gene: TRBV3-1/TRBV3-2
J gene: TRBJ2-3
CDR3 protein: CGGGKLNTQYF
CDR3 DNA: TGTGGGGGGGGGAAGTTAAATACGCAGTATTTT

clone size: once
D gene: -
V gene: TRBV5-1
J gene: TRBJ1-1
CDR3 protein: CASSLDRLSAEAFF
CDR3 DNA: TGCGCCAGCAGCTTGGACAGGTTATCGGCTGAAGCTTTCTTT

clone size: -
D gene: -
V gene: TRBV4-1
J gene: TRBJ2-1
CDR3 protein: CASSQGSGDEQFF
CDR3 DNA: TGCGCCAGCAGCCAAGGTAGCGGAGATGAGCAGTTCTTC

clone size: once
D gene: TRBD2
V gene: TRBV13
J gene: TRBJ2-4
CDR3 protein: CASSSRGSGNIQYF
CDR3 DNA: TGTGCCAGCAGCTCCCGCGGGAGTGGAAACATTCAGTACTTC

clone size: -
D gene: -
V gene: TRBV11-2
J gene: TRBJ1-1
CDR3 protein: CASSRTPGAEAFF
CDR3 DNA: TGTGCCAGCAGCCGTACTCCGGGGGCTGAAGCTTTCTTT

clone size: -
D gene: TRBD2
V gene: TRBV4-1
J gene: TRBJ2-7
CDR3 protein: CASSPRLAGLDEQYF
CDR3 DNA: TGCGCCAGCAGCCCTCGACTAGCGGGACTAGACGAGCAGTACTTC

clone size: few
D gene: -
V gene: TRBV2
J gene: TRBJ2-1
CDR3 protein: CASGRDSVNEQFF
CDR3 DNA: TGTGCCAGCGGGCGGGACTCCGTCAATGAGCAGTTCTTC

clone size: -
D gene: TRBD1
V gene: TRBV6-6
J gene: TRBJ2-5
CDR3 protein: CASSWGTAQETQYF
CDR3 DNA: TGTGCCAGCAGTTGGGGGACAGCCCAAGAGACCCAGTACTTC

clone size: -
D gene: TRBD1
V gene: TRBV11-2
J gene: TRBJ2-7
CDR3 protein: CASSLADLGQGVYEQYF
CDR3 DNA: TGTGCCAGCAGCTTAGCTGATTTGGGACAGGGGGTCTACGAGCAGTACTTC

clone size: -
D gene: TRBD2
V gene: TRBV18
J gene: TRBJ2-3
CDR3 protein: CASSGLAGTDTQYF
CDR3 DNA: TGTGCCAGCTCCGGACTAGCGGGAACAGATACGCAGTATTTT

clone size: -
D gene: TRBD2
V gene: TRBV2
J gene: TRBJ2-5
CDR3 protein: CASALAEETQYF
CDR3 DNA: TGTGCCAGCGCGCTAGCGGAAGAGACCCAGTACTTC

clone size: -
D gene: -
V gene: TRBV29-1
J gene: TRBJ2-7
CDR3 protein: CSARDSSSYEQYF
CDR3 DNA: TGCAGCGCCCGGGACTCCTCATCCTACGAGCAGTACTTC

clone size: -
D gene: -
V gene: TRBV18
J gene: TRBJ1-1
CDR3 protein: CASSQDTVNTEAFF
CDR3 DNA: TGTGCCAGCTCGCAAGATACAGTTAACACTGAAGCTTTCTTT

clone size: -
D gene: -
V gene: TRBV28
J gene: TRBJ1-1
CDR3 protein: CATQMNTEAFF
CDR3 DNA: TGTGCCACCCAGATGAACACTGAAGCTTTCTTT

clone size: -
D gene: -
V gene: TRBV5-5
J gene: TRBJ1-6
CDR3 protein: CASSRTSGGLDSPLHF
CDR3 DNA: TGTGCCAGCAGCCGGACGAGTGGCGGGCTAGATTCACCCCTCCACTTT

clone size: -
D gene: TRBD1
V gene: TRBV29-1
J gene: TRBJ2-7
CDR3 protein: CSVRGGDRDPYEQYF
CDR3 DNA: TGCAGCGTTAGGGGGGGGGACAGGGACCCCTACGAGCAGTACTTC

clone size: -
D gene: TRBD1
V gene: TRBV5-1
J gene: TRBJ2-3
CDR3 protein: CASSLADRGTDTQYF
CDR3 DNA: TGCGCCAGCAGCTTGGCCGACAGGGGCACAGATACGCAGTATTTT

clone size: -
D gene: TRBD1
V gene: TRBV28
J gene: TRBJ1-5
CDR3 protein: CASSFRTGLNQPQHF
CDR3 DNA: TGTGCCAGCAGTTTTAGGACAGGCCTCAATCAGCCCCAGCATTTT

clone size: -
D gene: -
V gene: TRBV18
J gene: TRBJ2-1
CDR3 protein: CASSPPPRGPYNEQFF
CDR3 DNA: TGTGCCAGCTCACCCCCTCCCCGTGGGCCCTACAATGAGCAGTTCTTC

clone size: -
D gene: -
V gene: TRBV19
J gene: TRBJ2-7
CDR3 protein: CASSIGRDYEQYF
CDR3 DNA: TGTGCCAGTAGTATAGGGAGGGACTACGAGCAGTACTTC

clone size: -
D gene: -
V gene: TRBV28
J gene: TRBJ1-1
CDR3 protein: CASGLLNTEAFF
CDR3 DNA: TGTGCCAGCGGGCTCCTGAACACTGAAGCTTTCTTT

clone size: -
D gene: -
V gene: TRBV2
J gene: TRBJ1-4
CDR3 protein: CASEVSGVTTNEKLFF
CDR3 DNA: TGTGCCAGCGAGGTCTCAGGGGTCACGACTAATGAAAAACTGTTTTTT